A selection of T cell receptor beta chains follows, all from one sample in a study of Ad26.COV2.S vaccination and SARS-CoV-2 variants. This table comes from immunoSEQ multiplex PCR, and its TCRdb copy is limited to in-frame clones, with some not included. This repertoire shows hundreds of thousands of clones, around 90% found once; its top ten account for 9% to 15%. The sample in question was peripheral blood, obtained in a trial of Ad26.COV2.S vaccine versus placebo. The receptors stem from a person aged 18-60 years who received the Ad26.COV2.S COVID-19 vaccine or a placebo. The CDR3 runs from the conserved cysteine through the conserved F or W. Fields, in order: clone size, D gene, J gene, V gene, CDR3 protein, CDR3 DNA. The D gene is left open where the match is weak. Clone size appears in some rows only: once, few, many, or a class for an expanded clone.

NA | NA | TRBJ2-5 | TRBV5-1 | CASSFQETQYF | TGCGCCAGCAGCTTCCAGGAGACCCAGTACTTC
NA | NA | TRBJ2-1 | TRBV27 | CASTRLNEQFF | TGTGCCAGCACCCGACTGAATGAGCAGTTCTTC
NA | NA | TRBJ2-7 | TRBV5-1 | CASSLASSGAVYEQYF | TGCGCCAGCAGCTTGGCGAGCAGTGGGGCCGTTTACGAGCAGTACTTC
NA | NA | TRBJ2-5 | TRBV19 | CASSILPSAQETQYF | TGTGCCAGTAGTATTCTCCCTAGCGCCCAAGAGACCCAGTACTTC
few | NA | TRBJ1-6 | TRBV9 | CASSVGTAASPLHF | TGTGCCAGCAGCGTAGGCACGGCGGCGTCACCCCTCCACTTT
NA | NA | TRBJ1-2 | TRBV29-1 | CSAGTSYGYTF | TGCAGCGCTGGGACCTCCTATGGCTACACCTTC
NA | TRBD1 | TRBJ1-6 | TRBV6-6 | CASSYEPGQGYSPLHF | TGTGCCAGCAGTTACGAACCGGGACAGGGTTATTCACCCCTCCACTTT
NA | TRBD1 | TRBJ2-2 | TRBV7-2 | CASSAHRGTGELFF | TGTGCCAGCAGCGCCCACAGGGGCACCGGGGAGCTGTTTTTT
NA | TRBD1 | TRBJ2-7 | TRBV5-5 | CASSARDRGLEQYF | TGTGCCAGCAGCGCCCGGGACAGAGGGCTCGAGCAGTACTTC
NA | NA | TRBJ2-2 | TRBV28 | CASSLSGSNTGELFF | TGTGCCAGCAGTTTATCGGGGTCGAACACCGGGGAGCTGTTTTTT
NA | TRBD2 | TRBJ2-1 | TRBV9 | CASSHSGKDEQFF | TGTGCCAGCAGCCATAGCGGGAAGGATGAGCAGTTCTTC
NA | TRBD2 | TRBJ2-1 | TRBV6-2/TRBV6-3 | CASSPNRVAGGYNEQFF | TGTGCCAGCAGTCCCAACAGGGTAGCGGGAGGTTACAATGAGCAGTTCTTC
NA | NA | TRBJ1-2 | TRBV27 | CASRLLGASNYGYTF | TGTGCCAGCAGGCTCCTGGGGGCATCTAACTATGGCTACACCTTC
NA | TRBD1 | TRBJ1-2 | TRBV28 | CASSKSGTGGDVYYGYTF | TGTGCCAGCAGTAAATCCGGGACAGGGGGCGACGTATACTACGGCTACACCTTC
NA | NA | TRBJ1-6 | TRBV4-3 | CASSQGQRYNSPLHF | TGCGCCAGCAGCCAAGGACAGCGTTATAATTCACCCCTCCACTTT
NA | NA | TRBJ1-5 | TRBV5-8 | CASSSAVGGNQPQHF | TGTGCCAGCAGCTCGGCTGTGGGGGGGAATCAGCCCCAGCATTTT
NA | NA | TRBJ1-5 | TRBV12-3/TRBV12-4 | CASSPLGLQPQHF | TGTGCCAGCAGTCCCCTAGGGCTTCAGCCCCAGCATTTT
NA | TRBD1 | TRBJ1-1 | TRBV19 | CASSTGQGGWSTEAFF | TGTGCCAGTAGTACGGGACAGGGAGGGTGGTCCACTGAAGCTTTCTTT
NA | NA | TRBJ1-1 | TRBV2 | CASSDQENTEAFF | TGTGCCAGCAGTGATCAGGAAAACACTGAAGCTTTCTTT
NA | TRBD2 | TRBJ2-3 | TRBV9 | CASSEGLAVSTDTQYF | TGTGCCAGCAGCGAGGGACTAGCAGTTAGCACAGATACGCAGTATTTT
NA | NA | TRBJ1-2 | TRBV30 | CAWSSSVVGYGYTF | TGTGCCTGGAGTTCCTCGGTTGTAGGCTATGGCTACACCTTC
NA | NA | TRBJ1-2 | TRBV4-3 | CASSQDYAVNYGYTF | TGCGCCAGCAGCCAAGATTACGCGGTGAACTATGGCTACACCTTC
NA | NA | TRBJ2-1 | TRBV3-1/TRBV3-2 | CASSQGYGEQFF | TGTGCCAGCAGTCAGGGGTATGGTGAGCAGTTCTTC
NA | TRBD2 | TRBJ2-3 | TRBV4-1 | CASSQLWGSGSADTQYF | TGCGCCAGCAGCCAATTATGGGGCAGCGGGAGCGCAGATACGCAGTATTTT
NA | TRBD2 | TRBJ2-3 | TRBV5-1 | CASSSGSTDTQYF | TGCGCCAGCAGTAGCGGGAGCACAGATACGCAGTATTTT
NA | NA | TRBJ1-3 | TRBV14 | CASSPSRNTIYF | TGTGCCAGCAGCCCCTCCAGAAACACCATATATTTT
NA | NA | TRBJ1-2 | TRBV2 | CASILLGSVLGYTF | TGTGCCAGCATCCTCCTGGGAAGTGTTCTCGGCTACACCTTC
NA | NA | TRBJ2-7 | TRBV9 | CASSVGPDSGYEQYF | TGTGCCAGCAGCGTAGGTCCCGACAGCGGCTACGAGCAGTACTTC
NA | TRBD2 | TRBJ2-7 | TRBV28 | CASSSGGGPSYEQYF | TGTGCCAGCAGTTCTGGGGGAGGGCCATCCTACGAGCAGTACTTC
NA | TRBD1 | TRBJ2-5 | TRBV29-1 | CSVGRQGRETQYF | TGCAGCGTTGGCCGACAGGGCAGGGAGACCCAGTACTTC
NA | NA | TRBJ1-6 | TRBV5-1 | CASTPTDFSYNSPLHF | TGCGCCAGCACACCCACGGACTTTTCCTATAATTCACCCCTCCACTTT